This TCR beta chain appears in the sequencing data of a study of Graves' ophthalmopathy and Graves' hyperthyroidism. This clonotype came up many times. Diagnoses were established from clinical symptoms, serum thyroxine, TRAb, thyroid ultrasound and orbital computed tomography. The CDR3 is 12 amino acids. V lost 0 bases, J lost 2 bases, and 5 bases lay in between. Germline assignment: CDR1 DFQATT and CDR2 SNEGSKA (reference sequence). TCR beta CDR3 amplification used RNA transcripts. A first-round RT-PCR used HTBI primers, followed by a second-round multiplex PCR. TCRdb ran MiXCR on the multiplex PCR reads and lists one entry per CDR3 protein. The data contain about 58,000 distinct CDR3 sequences, less than 55% of them singletons.

The chain links TRBV20-1 to TRBJ2-7; D is perhaps TRBD2 (5 bases). The clonotype comes from an adult woman with Graves' ophthalmopathy. Sequencing was carried out using peripheral blood. The CDR3 DNA follows: TGCAGTGCTAGAGAACTAGCCTACGAGCAGTACTTC. Encoded protein: CSARELAYEQYF.